One and the same sample provided the 8 T cell receptor beta chains below, sequenced in a study of a mutant IDH1 vaccine in newly diagnosed glioma. Using immunoSEQ multiplex PCR, the repertoire was profiled, and TCRdb retains in-frame clones only, with some absent. The data contain around 24,000 clones, roughly nine tenths of them seen just once; the ten biggest clones take up 9.2%. Specified time point: baseline, week 1 (first vaccination visit). The treatment: pre-vaccination baseline after standard-of-care therapy. The material was PBMCs, obtained from a glioma patient treated with radiotherapy, temozolomide or both. The receptors come from a man aged 30 to 39 with glioma.

The chain recombines TRBV5-1 with TRBJ2-5, with 9 bases that match TRBD1. The J call may be wrong; the DNA end is better matched by TRBJ2-7. Germline CDR1 SGHRS, CDR2 YFSETQ. This CDR3 comprises 15 residues. CDR3 amino acids: CASSSRQGVPYEQYF. The CDR3 bases are TGCGCCAGCAGCAGCCGACAGGGGGTTCCCTACGAGCAGTACTTC.

The genes are TRBV25-1 and TRBJ1-4, with 8 bases lining up with TRBD1. CDR1 and CDR2 from the germline V gene are MGHDK and SYGVNS. The CDR3 is 16 amino acids. Germline trimming cut 6 bases from V and 5 bases from J; bases unmatched to any gene: 11. The DNA of the CDR3 is TGTGCCAGCAGCCAAGGACAGGGTATTACCAATGAAAAACTGTTTTTT. It yields the protein CASSQGQGITNEKLFF.

V gene TRBV7-8 combines with J gene TRBJ2-7; 7 bases are a match to TRBD1. The length of the CDR3 is 13 residues. Germline V CDR1 and CDR2: SGHVS, FQNEAQ. V lost 6 bases to trimming and J lost 7 bases; unmatched junction nucleotides: 9. The CDR3 DNA reads as TGTGCCAGCAGTCCGGACAGGACATGGGAGCAGTACTTC. Protein product: CASSPDRTWEQYF. Full variable domain (outside the CDR3, taken from reference TRBV7-8 and TRBJ2-7): GAGVSQSPRYKVAKRGQDVALRCDPISGHVSLFWYQQALGQGPEFLTYFQNEAQLDKSGLPSDRFFAERPEGSVSTLKIQRTQQEDSAVYLCASSPDRTWEQYFGPGTRLTVT.

The CDR3 protein is CASSGGASSYEQYF. The CDR3 DNA reads as TGTGCCAGTAGTGGTGGGGCGAGCTCCTACGAGCAGTACTTC. This chain connects TRBV19 to TRBJ2-7; TRBD1 might be the D (5 bases). V lost 5 bases and J 0 bases, leaving 11 bases between the germline ends. CDR3 length: 14 amino acids. CDR1 is LNHDA, CDR2 SQIVND, per germline (reference sequence).

V and J are TRBV2 and TRBJ2-3, with a tentative D call TRBD1 (5 bases). The CDR3 is 14 amino acids. CDR1 and CDR2 (germline): SNHLY, FYNNEI. V lost 2 bases and J 0 bases, leaving 6 bases between the germline ends. CDR3 coding DNA: TGTGCCAGCAGTGAACGGACAAGCACAGATACGCAGTATTTT. This codes for CASSERTSTDTQYF.

The chain carries TRBV11-2 and TRBJ1-2; D not resolved. The CDR3 covers 14 residues. V shed 1 base and J shed 1 base, with 7 bases lying between them. The germline CDR1 and CDR2 sequences are SGHAT and FQNNGV. The CDR3 reads CASSLAGINYGYTF. The DNA for the CDR3 is TGTGCCAGCAGCTTAGCGGGGATTAACTATGGCTACACCTTC.

The chain uses TRBV27 and TRBJ2-2, with D tentatively TRBD1 or TRBD2 (5 bases each). This CDR3 is 16 amino acids long. CDR1 and CDR2 (germline): MNHEY, SMNVEV (reference sequence). V gave up 2 bases and J gave up 0 bases, with 10 bases separating them. CDR3: CASSLTGTSNTGELFF. CDR3 nucleotides: TGTGCCAGCAGTTTAACCGGGACCTCGAACACCGGGGAGCTGTTTTTT.

The gene calls are TRBV19 and TRBJ1-1; possible D gene TRBD1, 6 bases. Germline-derived CDR1 and CDR2 are LNHDA and SQIVND (reference sequence). V gave up 7 bases and J gave up 0 bases, with 9 bases separating them. CDR3 size: 13 residues. In DNA form, the CDR3 reads TGTGCCAGTATGGGACACTTGAACACTGAAGCTTTCTTT. Translation gives CASMGHLNTEAFF.